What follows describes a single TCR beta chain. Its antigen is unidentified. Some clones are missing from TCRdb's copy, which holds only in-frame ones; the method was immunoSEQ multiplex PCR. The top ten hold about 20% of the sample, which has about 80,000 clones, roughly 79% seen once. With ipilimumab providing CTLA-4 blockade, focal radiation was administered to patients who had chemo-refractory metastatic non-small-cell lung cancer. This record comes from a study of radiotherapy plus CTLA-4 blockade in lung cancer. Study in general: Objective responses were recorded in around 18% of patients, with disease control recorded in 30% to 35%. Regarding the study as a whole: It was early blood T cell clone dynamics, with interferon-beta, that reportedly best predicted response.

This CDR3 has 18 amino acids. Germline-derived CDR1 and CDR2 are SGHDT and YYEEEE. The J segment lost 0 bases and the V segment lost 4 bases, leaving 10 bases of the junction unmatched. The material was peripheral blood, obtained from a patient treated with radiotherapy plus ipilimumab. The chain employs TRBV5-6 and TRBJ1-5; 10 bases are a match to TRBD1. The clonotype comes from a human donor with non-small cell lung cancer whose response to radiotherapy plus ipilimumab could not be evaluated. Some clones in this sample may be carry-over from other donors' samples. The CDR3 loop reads CASSAAGTGAYSNQPQHF. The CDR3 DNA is TGTGCCAGCAGCGCCGCCGGGACAGGGGCTTATAGCAATCAGCCCCAGCATTTT.